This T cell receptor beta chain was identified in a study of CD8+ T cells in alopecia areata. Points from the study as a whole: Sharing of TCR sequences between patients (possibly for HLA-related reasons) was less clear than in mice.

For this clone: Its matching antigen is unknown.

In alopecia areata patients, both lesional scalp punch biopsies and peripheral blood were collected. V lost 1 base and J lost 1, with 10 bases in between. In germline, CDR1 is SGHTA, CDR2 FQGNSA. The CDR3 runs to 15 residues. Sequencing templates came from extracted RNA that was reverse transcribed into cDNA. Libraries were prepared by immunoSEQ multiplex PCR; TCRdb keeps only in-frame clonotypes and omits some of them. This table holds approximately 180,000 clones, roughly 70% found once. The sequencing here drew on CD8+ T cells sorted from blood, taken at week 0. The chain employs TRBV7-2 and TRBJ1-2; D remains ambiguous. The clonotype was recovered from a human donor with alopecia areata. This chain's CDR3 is CASSLEVRYNYGYTF. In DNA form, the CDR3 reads TGTGCCAGCAGCTTAGAAGTGCGTTATAACTATGGCTACACCTTC. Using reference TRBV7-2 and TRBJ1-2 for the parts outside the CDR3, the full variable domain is GAGVSQSPSNKVTEKGKDVELRCDPISGHTALYWYRQSLGQGLEFLIYFQGNSAPDKSGLPSDRFSAERTGGSVSTLTIQRTQQEDSAVYLCASSLEVRYNYGYTFGSGTRLTVV.